Included here is one T cell receptor (beta chain) sequence, with context. Its antigen is not known. The sample comes from a study of OX40 agonist ivuxolimab in advanced cancers. Study observations and caveats: Circulating CD4+ and CD8+ T cells showed clonal expansion by week 6 at 0.1 to 3.0 mg/kg. Expanded clones were, on average, more numerous in CD8+ T cells than in CD4+. Antigens targeted by the expanded peripheral T cells were not determined. Some nonresponders likewise displayed low normalized T-cell clonal expansion.

The method was immunoSEQ multiplex PCR; TCRdb's version includes in-frame clones alone and lacks a portion of them. The top ten clones hold roughly 25% of a sample with about 28,000 clones, 86% of them seen once. Germline-derived CDR1 and CDR2 are GTSNPN and SVGIG (reference sequence). Trimming at V came to 0 bases and at J to 2 bases, leaving 1 base not matched to a gene. The CDR3 has 14 amino acids. J is TRBJ2-7 and V is TRBV30; TRBD2 matches at 10 bases. Here the sequenced sample was CD4+ or CD8+ T cells sorted from blood, taken in a trial of the OX40 agonist ivuxolimab. This receptor was obtained from an adult with an advanced solid tumor such as melanoma, head and neck, liver or kidney cancer. CDR3 sequence reads: CAWSVLAGAYEQYF. In nucleotides, the CDR3 is TGTGCCTGGAGTGTCCTAGCGGGGGCCTACGAGCAGTACTTC.